The next 3 T cell receptor beta chains were all read from a single sample in a study of cytomegalovirus exposure and HLA in healthy donors. PCR involved 60 Vbeta and 13 Jbeta primers. Data came from immunoSEQ multiplex PCR; TCRdb stores just in-frame clones and leaves some out. Among more than 95,000 clones, approximately 74% were seen once, and the ten largest hold under 5%. Sequencing was carried out using PBMCs. These receptors were taken from a man aged 40-49 years in good health and CMV-seropositive.

The chain carries TRBV14 and TRBJ1-1; D is unresolved. Deletions cut 0 bases from V and 13 bases from J, with 21 bases between. The CDR3 sequence is 15 residues long. CDR1 is SGHDN, CDR2 FVKESK, per germline. The DNA of the CDR3 is TGTGCCAGCAGCCAAGAAAATCGGATTCCCCACGAGGGTTTCTTT. This codes for CASSQENRIPHEGFF.

This chain joins TRBV9 and TRBJ2-1; no clear D. V lost 0 bases, J lost 5 bases, and 6 bases lay in between. The CDR3 is 13 residues long. Germline V lookup: CDR1 SGDLS, CDR2 YYNGEE. CDR3 nucleotides: TGTGCCAGCAGCGTAGGTCCTCACAATGAGCAGTTCTTC. It translates to CASSVGPHNEQFF.

The J gene is TRBJ1-5, the V gene TRBV7-2; possibly TRBD1 for D (6 bases). Germline V lookup: CDR1 SGHTA, CDR2 FQGNSA. The CDR3 extends over 15 amino acids. Trimming took off 3 bases at V and 3 bases at J, with 12 bases between the two ends. This CDR3 is CASSFQGTVNQPQHF. The CDR3 coding sequence is TGTGCCAGCAGCTTCCAGGGGACGGTCAATCAGCCCCAGCATTTT.